The sequence of this T cell receptor beta chain was determined in a study of shared clonotypes between healthy human individuals. Study as a whole: Three CD4 naive, three CD4 memory, two CD8 naive and one CD8 memory plate were used per donor.

This CDR3 comprises 13 residues. CDR1 is SGHNT, CDR2 YENEEA, per germline. Losses at the gene ends were 5 bases for V and 5 bases for J; bases not matched to a gene: 5. Replicate PCRs run on sorted subsets employed 200 ng DNA, approximately 30,000 T cell genomes. Clones were sequenced by immunoSEQ multiplex PCR, and TCRdb holds only the in-frame ones, with some missing. The table records about 1.5 million clones, around 98% of them present only once. Recent acute infections and vaccinations were absent in the healthy HIV-negative adult donors. The donors, all of them Caucasian adults, lived in Nashville, Tennessee.

The sequencing input was naive CD4+ T cells sorted from blood. Subset meaning: CD45RA+ positively selected. The sequence derives from a man aged 25-40 years in good health. The chain employs TRBV11-3 and TRBJ2-5; 7 bases map to TRBD1. CDR3 amino acids: CASSETGTETQYF. The DNA for the CDR3 is TGTGCCAGCAGCGAGACAGGGACGGAGACCCAGTACTTC.